This T cell receptor (beta chain) appears in the sequencing data of a study of TIL therapy for anti-PD-1-resistant metastatic lung cancer. Overall study context: Patients had a median age of 54 years (range roughly 35-80). By whole-exome sequencing, median non-synonymous tumor mutation burden was less than 1.8 mutations per megabase.

Sequencing used immunoSEQ v3. Some clones are missing from TCRdb's copy, which holds only in-frame ones; the method was immunoSEQ multiplex PCR. The sample comprises about 14,000 clones, 86% of which are singletons, and over 0.65% rests with the top ten. Sample time point: pre-treatment sample, taken before nivolumab and TIL therapy. Trimming left V 5 bases short and J 4 bases short, with 14 bases between. The CDR3 spans 14 residues. The V gene's germline CDR1 is SGHTA and CDR2 FQGTGA. This material consisted of blood, taken at baseline. The chain carries TRBV7-3 and TRBJ2-5, with D possibly matching TRBD1 (5 bases). The sequence was obtained from a person between 25 and 80 years old with non-small cell lung cancer. The DNA of the CDR3 is TGTGCCAGCAGCGCCCACGGTAGGGGAGAGACCCAGTACTTC. This codes for CASSAHGRGETQYF.